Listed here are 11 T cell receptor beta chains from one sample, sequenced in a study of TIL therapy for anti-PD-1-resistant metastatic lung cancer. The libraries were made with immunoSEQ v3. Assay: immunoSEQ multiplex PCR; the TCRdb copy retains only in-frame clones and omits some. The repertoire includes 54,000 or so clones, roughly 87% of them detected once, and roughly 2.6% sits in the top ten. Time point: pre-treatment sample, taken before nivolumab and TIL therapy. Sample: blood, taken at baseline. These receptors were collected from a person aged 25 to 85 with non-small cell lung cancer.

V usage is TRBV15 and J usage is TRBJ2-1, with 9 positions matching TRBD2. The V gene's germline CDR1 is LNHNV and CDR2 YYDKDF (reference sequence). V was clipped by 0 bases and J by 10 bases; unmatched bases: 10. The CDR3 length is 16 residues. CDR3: CATSRDSSSGTSEQFF. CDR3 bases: TGTGCCACCAGCAGAGATAGCTCTAGCGGGACGTCCGAGCAGTTCTTC.

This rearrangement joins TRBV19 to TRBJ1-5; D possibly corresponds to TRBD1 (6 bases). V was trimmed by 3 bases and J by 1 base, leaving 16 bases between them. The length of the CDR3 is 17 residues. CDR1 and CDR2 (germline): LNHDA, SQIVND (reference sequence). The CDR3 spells CASSIAPQGLSNQPQHF. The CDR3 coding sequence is TGTGCCAGTAGTATTGCCCCCCAGGGGTTGAGCAATCAGCCCCAGCATTTT.

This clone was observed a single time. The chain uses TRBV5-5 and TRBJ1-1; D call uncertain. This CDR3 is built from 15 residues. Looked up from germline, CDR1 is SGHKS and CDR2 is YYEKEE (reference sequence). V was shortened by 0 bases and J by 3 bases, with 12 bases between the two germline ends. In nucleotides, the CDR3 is TGTGCCAGCAGCTTGGAGTGGCCCTCCTACACTGAAGCTTTCTTT. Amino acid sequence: CASSLEWPSYTEAFF.

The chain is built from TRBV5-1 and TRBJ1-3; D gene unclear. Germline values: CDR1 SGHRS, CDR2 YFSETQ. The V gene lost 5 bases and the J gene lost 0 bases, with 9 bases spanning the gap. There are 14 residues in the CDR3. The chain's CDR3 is CASSGEASGNTIYF. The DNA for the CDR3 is TGCGCCAGCAGTGGGGAGGCCTCTGGAAACACCATATATTTT.

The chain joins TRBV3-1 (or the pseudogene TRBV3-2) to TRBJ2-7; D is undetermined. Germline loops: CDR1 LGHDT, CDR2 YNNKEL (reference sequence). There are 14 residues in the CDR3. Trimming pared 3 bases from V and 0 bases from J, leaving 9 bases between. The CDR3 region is CASSQPQRSYEQYF. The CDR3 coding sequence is TGTGCCAGCAGCCAGCCCCAGCGCTCCTACGAGCAGTACTTC.

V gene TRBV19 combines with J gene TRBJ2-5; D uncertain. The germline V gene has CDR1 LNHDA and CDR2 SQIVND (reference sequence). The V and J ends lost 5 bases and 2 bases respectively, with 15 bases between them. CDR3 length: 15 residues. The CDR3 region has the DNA TGTGCCAGTAGTCCCCCCGGTTTAGGGCAAGAGACCCAGTACTTC. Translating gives CASSPPGLGQETQYF.

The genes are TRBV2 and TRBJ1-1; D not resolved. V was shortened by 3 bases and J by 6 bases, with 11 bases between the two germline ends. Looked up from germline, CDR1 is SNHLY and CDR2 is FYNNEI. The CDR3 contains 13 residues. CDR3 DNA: TGTGCCAGCAGTGACGCGCCAGCGTCTGAAGCTTTCTTT. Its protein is CASSDAPASEAFF.

DNA for the CDR3: TGTGCCAGCAGCGGGGGGACTAGCGGGGGAACCTACGAGCAGTACTTC. Residues: CASSGGTSGGTYEQYF. The chain recombines TRBV7-6 with TRBJ2-7; 14 bases map to TRBD2. In germline, CDR1 is SGHVS, CDR2 FNYEAQ. Trimming cost V 5 bases and J 2 bases; bases outside gene matches: 5. The CDR3 length is 16 residues.

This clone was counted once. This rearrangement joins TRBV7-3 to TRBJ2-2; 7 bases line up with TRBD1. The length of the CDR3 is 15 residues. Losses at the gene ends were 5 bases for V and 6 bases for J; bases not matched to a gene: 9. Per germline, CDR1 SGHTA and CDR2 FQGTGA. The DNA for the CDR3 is TGTGCCAGCAGCGAACAGGGGCCGCCAGCCGGGGAGCTGTTTTTT. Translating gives CASSEQGPPAGELFF.

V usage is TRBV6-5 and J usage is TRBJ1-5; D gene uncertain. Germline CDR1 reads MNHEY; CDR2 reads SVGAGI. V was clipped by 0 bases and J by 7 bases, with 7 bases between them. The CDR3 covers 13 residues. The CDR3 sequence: CASSYSEQQPQHF. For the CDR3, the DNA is TGTGCCAGCAGTTACTCGGAACAACAGCCCCAGCATTTT.

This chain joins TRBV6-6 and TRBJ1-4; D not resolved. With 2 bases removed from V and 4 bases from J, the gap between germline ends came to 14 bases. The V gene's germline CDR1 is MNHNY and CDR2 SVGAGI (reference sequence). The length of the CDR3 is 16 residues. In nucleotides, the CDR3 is TGTGCCAGCAGTTACCTACCCCAGACGATTAATGAAAAACTGTTTTTT. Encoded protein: CASSYLPQTINEKLFF.